In this sample, the clone carrying this T cell receptor beta chain turned up once. Germline V gene data show CDR1 as SGHDN and CDR2 as FVKESK. V lost 6 bases, J lost 2 bases, and 9 bases lay in between. This CDR3 is 13 amino acids long. The data derive from a study of CD8 T cells in Susac syndrome. It was with random hexamers that 0.5 to 1 ug RNA was reverse transcribed. An immunoSEQ multiplex PCR amplified TCR beta CDR3 over 54 Vbeta and 13 Jbeta. One entry per CDR3 protein results from TCRdb running MiXCR on the immunoSEQ multiplex PCR reads. Here the sample spans roughly 200,000 distinct CDR3 sequences, nearly 97% being singletons. Sequencing of TCR beta was carried out in blood CD8+ and CD4+ T cells.

This TCR was sampled from a human donor with multiple sclerosis. The chain recombines TRBV14 with TRBJ2-3; D possibly corresponds to TRBD1 (5 bases). Sequenced: CD4+ T cells from PBMCs. This chain's CDR3 is CASRQTATDTQYF. The CDR3 nucleotides are TGTGCCAGCAGGCAGACAGCCACAGATACGCAGTATTTT.